This TCR beta chain was identified in a study of cytomegalovirus exposure and HLA in healthy donors. A remark on this clone: The antigen is undetermined.

Study findings and constraints: When analyzed later, the rates of TCR association showed variation by HLA locus, with DRB1 the most and HLA-C the fewest. What a later analysis reportedly showed was that an Asian-associated ancestry cluster had fewer N-insertions than the approximately 720-donor mean.

It was with 60 Vbeta and 13 Jbeta primers that the PCR ran. The data were produced by immunoSEQ multiplex PCR, yet TCRdb's version contains in-frame clones alone and is incomplete. The table records under 80,000 clones, around 75% of them present only once. The CDR3 is 13 amino acids. In germline, CDR1 is MNHEY, CDR2 SMNVEV (reference sequence). The V end lost 8 bases, the J end lost 1 base, and 10 bases lay between the germline ends. The clonotype was recovered from a man in his forties or fifties in good health and CMV-seropositive. Specimen: PBMCs. V and J are TRBV27 and TRBJ2-3, with D possibly matching TRBD2 (5 bases). CDR3 protein: CASCMRGTDTQYF. The CDR3 coding sequence is TGTGCCAGCTGCATGAGGGGCACAGATACGCAGTATTTT.